A single sample is the source of the 2 T cell receptor beta chains below, sequenced in a study of blood T cell repertoires in COVID-19. Profiled with immunoSEQ multiplex PCR; TCRdb holds only in-frame clones, not every one. There are over 100,000 clones in the sample; about four fifths occur only once, and 4.5% to 5.5% lies in the top ten. Input material: peripheral blood. The receptors were gathered from a man aged 55-75 years with acute or convalescent COVID-19.

This chain connects TRBV5-1 to TRBJ2-3, with D tentatively TRBD1 (6 bases). Per the germline V gene, CDR1 is SGHRS and CDR2 is YFSETQ. The V end was cut by 4 bases, the J end by 0 bases, with 18 bases between. The CDR3 consists of 17 residues. Written as DNA, the CDR3 is TGCGCCAGCAGCACCGCTCGGACAGCTACTAGCACAGATACGCAGTATTTT. Its translation: CASSTARTATSTDTQYF. Based on the CDR3 plus reference TRBV5-1 and TRBJ2-3, the full variable domain is KAGVTQTPRYLIKTRGQQVTLSCSPISGHRSVSWYQQTPGQGLQFLFEYFSETQRNKGNFPGRFSGRQFSNSRSEMNVSTLELGDSALYLCASSTARTATSTDTQYFGPGTRLTVL.

The chain combines TRBV30 with TRBJ2-2; D is ambiguous. Trimming removed 0 bases at V and 5 bases at J, with 4 bases between. The germline CDR1 and CDR2 sequences are GTSNPN and SVGIG (reference sequence). CDR3 length: 12 amino acids. CDR3 in amino acids: CAWSVLTGELFF. The CDR3 bases are TGTGCCTGGAGTGTACTGACCGGGGAGCTGTTTTTT. The full variable domain, with the rest looked up from reference TRBV30 and TRBJ2-2, is SQTIHQWPATLVQPVGSPLSLECTVEGTSNPNLYWYRQAAGRGLQLLFYSVGIGQISSEVPQNLSASRPQDRQFILSSKKLLLSDSGFYLCAWSVLTGELFFGEGSRLTVL.